Presented here are 21 T cell receptor beta chains from one specimen sequenced in a study of response to subunit inactivated influenza vaccine. TCRdb passed the RT-PCR reads through MiXCR, listing each CDR3 protein once. Here the sample spans hundreds of thousands of distinct CDR3 sequences, 15% to 19% being singletons. Source: PBMCs from blood, taken roughly 12 days after vaccination. The origin of the receptors is a man in his fifties or sixties who received an inactivated influenza vaccine.

The sample holds a few counts of this clonotype. This chain connects TRBV10-3 to TRBJ2-4; TRBD2 might be the D (6 bases). This CDR3 is 15 amino acids long. Germline CDR1 ENHRY, CDR2 SYGVKD. The V gene lost 4 bases and the J gene lost 1 base, with 11 bases spanning the gap. The CDR3 is CAISGGGSAKNIQYF. CDR3 in DNA: TGTGCCATCAGTGGCGGAGGGTCGGCCAAAAACATTCAGTACTTC.

This clonotype was counted a few times. This sequence joins TRBV6-5 and TRBJ2-1; no definite D call. The CDR3 sequence is 15 residues long. Germline V gives CDR1 MNHEY, CDR2 SVGAGI. Trimming took off 3 bases at V and 3 bases at J, with 12 bases between the two ends. CDR3 DNA: TGTGCCAGCAGTTATTCGAGCTCTAACTACAATGAGCAGTTCTTC. Encoded protein: CASSYSSSNYNEQFF.

This clonotype was seen only a few times. The chain has TRBV11-3 and TRBJ2-2; D remains ambiguous. V was pared by 5 bases and J by 6 bases, with 10 bases between. CDR3 size: 13 residues. Germline assignment: CDR1 SGHNT and CDR2 YENEEA. CDR3 protein: CASSRSGSGELFF. Written as DNA, the CDR3 is TGTGCCAGCAGCCGATCAGGCTCCGGGGAGCTGTTTTTT. The whole variable domain, filled in from reference TRBV11-3 and TRBJ2-2, reads EAGVVQSPRYKIIEKKQPVAFWCNPISGHNTLYWYLQNLGQGPELLIRYENEEAVDDSQLPKDRFSAERLKGVDSTLKIQPAELGDSAVYLCASSRSGSGELFFGEGSRLTVL.

This clonotype occurred a few times. The chain is built from TRBV29-1 and TRBJ2-1, with 7 bases fitting TRBD2. The J segment lost 10 bases and the V segment lost 7 bases, leaving 22 bases of the junction unmatched. Germline lookup yields CDR1 SQVTM and CDR2 ANQGSEA. The CDR3 extends over 16 amino acids. In DNA, the CDR3 is TGCAGCGCCTATCGCGGGCGGGAGAGGAGGAATAGCGAGCAGTTCTTC. Translating gives CSAYRGRERRNSEQFF.

The V gene is TRBV7-8, the J gene TRBJ1-1; D gene unclear. CDR1 is SGHVS, CDR2 FQNEAQ, per germline. The V end lost 3 bases, the J end lost 1 base, and 9 bases lay between the germline ends. The CDR3 has 14 amino acids. Written as DNA, the CDR3 is TGTGCCAGCAGCTTTGTTGGCAGGAACACTGAAGCTTTCTTT. Amino acid sequence: CASSFVGRNTEAFF.

This clonotype was observed many times. The V call is TRBV5-1, the J call TRBJ1-2; D unresolved. V dropped 0 bases and J dropped 7 bases, with 13 bases sitting between them. The CDR3 covers 14 residues. The germline V gene encodes CDR1 SGHRS and CDR2 YFSETQ. The chain's CDR3 is CASSLGQAEGGYTF. As DNA, the CDR3 is TGCGCCAGCAGCTTGGGGCAGGCCGAAGGTGGCTACACCTTC.

This clonotype appeared many times. The chain employs TRBV5-1 and TRBJ2-7; tentative D call: TRBD1 (6 bases). The V end was cut by 0 bases, the J end by 4 bases, with 14 bases between. CDR3 length: 15 residues. In germline, CDR1 is SGHRS, CDR2 YFSETQ. This CDR3 is CASSLVGQLEYEQYF. The DNA for the CDR3 is TGCGCCAGCAGCTTGGTTGGACAGCTTGAATACGAGCAGTACTTC.

This chain links TRBV3-1 with TRBJ2-5; no reliable D call. The length of the CDR3 is 11 residues. Per germline, CDR1 LGHDT and CDR2 YNNKEL (reference sequence). V shed 3 bases and J shed 6 bases, with 5 bases lying between them. The DNA of the CDR3 is TGTGCCAGCAGCCAGGGCCAGACCCAGTACTTC. It specifies CASSQGQTQYF.

This clonotype turned up a few times. Germline is not matched at one junction end, which may reflect a read error. The CDR3 coding sequence is TGTGCCAGTAGCTTAGTAGATTACAATGAGCAGTTCTTC. It yields the protein CASSLVDYNEQFF. The chain links TRBV7-2 to TRBJ2-1; no reliable D call. CDR3 length: 13 amino acids. Germline values: CDR1 SGHTA, CDR2 FQGNSA. Variable domain in full (rest from reference TRBV7-2 and TRBJ2-1): GAGVSQSPSNKVTEKGKDVELRCDPISGHTALYWYRQSLGQGLEFLIYFQGNSAPDKSGLPSDRFSAERTGGSVSTLTIQRTQQEDSAVYLCASSLVDYNEQFFGPGTRLTVL.

V gene TRBV20-1 combines with J gene TRBJ2-7; a possible D gene is TRBD1 (5 bases). This CDR3 has 13 amino acids. Germline lookup yields CDR1 DFQATT and CDR2 SNEGSKA (reference sequence). V was shortened by 4 bases and J by 3 bases, with 13 bases between the two germline ends. CDR3 DNA sequence: TGCAGTGCTAAATTGACAGCCCACTACGAGCAGTACTTC. The encoded protein is CSAKLTAHYEQYF.

The V gene is TRBV3-1, the J gene TRBJ2-3; weak D call: TRBD1 (6 bases). This CDR3 is built from 16 residues. Trimming took off 0 bases at V and 6 bases at J, with 16 bases between the two ends. Germline V gives CDR1 LGHDT, CDR2 YNNKEL (reference sequence). CDR3 coding DNA: TGTGCCAGCAGCCAAGATTTAGAAGGGGGTGGGGATACGCAGTATTTT. This codes for CASSQDLEGGGDTQYF.

This clonotype has more than one count but fewer than ten. This chain uses TRBV4-3 with TRBJ2-1, with D possibly being TRBD2 (5 bases). The CDR3 sequence is 14 residues long. The V end lost 0 bases, the J end lost 8 bases, and 11 bases lay between the germline ends. CDR1 and CDR2 (germline): LGHNA, YSLEER. CDR3 nucleotide sequence: TGCGCCAGCAGCCAAGATCTCCTAGCCCATGAGCAGTTCTTC. Translated: CASSQDLLAHEQFF.

There are a few counts of this clonotype. The genes are TRBV29-1 and TRBJ2-1; no reliable D call. The CDR3 is 14 residues long. The germline V gene encodes CDR1 SQVTM and CDR2 ANQGSEA. Trimming removed 5 bases at V and 6 bases at J, with 17 bases between. The CDR3 nucleotides read TGCAGCGTTTATCTGCCGGCGGAAAGCAATGAGCAGTTCTTC. The encoded protein is CSVYLPAESNEQFF.

The table lists this clonotype with a few counts. This chain uses TRBV27 with TRBJ2-7, with TRBD2 identical over 10 bases. With V trimmed by 5 bases and J by 2 bases, 6 bases remained unmatched. Germline V gene data show CDR1 as MNHEY and CDR2 as SMNVEV (reference sequence). The CDR3 extends over 15 amino acids. The CDR3 DNA is TGTGCCAGCAGTCCCTTAGCGGGAGGAACCTACGAGCAGTACTTC. Translation gives CASSPLAGGTYEQYF.

This clonotype was observed a handful of times. This chain connects TRBV7-9 to TRBJ2-5; a weak D match, TRBD2 (6 bases). Germline loops: CDR1 SEHNR, CDR2 FQNEAQ (reference sequence). The CDR3 runs 11 residues. Trimming cost V 5 bases and J 12 bases, with 13 bases left between them. In DNA form, the CDR3 reads TGTGCCAGCAGCCAACCGGGACTGGAGTACTTC. As protein: CASSQPGLEYF.

In its sample, this clonotype was seen a few times. V is TRBV7-6 and J is TRBJ2-1; 11 bases are a match to TRBD2. Germline lookup yields CDR1 SGHVS and CDR2 FNYEAQ. V lost 8 bases and J lost 6; bases outside the gene matches: 3. The length of the CDR3 is 13 residues. The CDR3 DNA reads TGTGCCAGCGTAGCGGGAGGGCCCAATGAGCAGTTCTTC. As protein: CASVAGGPNEQFF.

This rearrangement joins TRBV4-2 to TRBJ2-3, with 8 bases that match TRBD1. The CDR3 length is 18 residues. The V segment lost 0 bases and the J segment 1 base; nucleotides outside the gene matches: 9. Germline V gives CDR1 LGHNA, CDR2 YNFKEQ. The DNA for the CDR3 is TGTGCCAGCAGCCAAGAGTATGGTCAGGGGGCACGCACAGATACGCAGTATTTT. Translated: CASSQEYGQGARTDTQYF.

The J gene is TRBJ1-2, the V gene TRBV6-1; no definite D call. V shed 6 bases and J shed 0 bases, with 11 bases lying between them. Germline loops: CDR1 MNHNS, CDR2 SASEGT. This CDR3 region has 14 residues. CDR3 sequence reads: CASSPLQANYGYTF. The CDR3, as DNA: TGTGCCAGCAGCCCTCTACAAGCTAACTATGGCTACACCTTC.

Here the CDR3 DNA reads TGTGCCAGCAGCTTGGTATCGGCGAACCTGAACACCGGGGAGCTGTTTTTT. It is translated as CASSLVSANLNTGELFF. The chain links TRBV5-5 to TRBJ2-2, with D unclear. The CDR3 runs to 17 residues. Germline CDR1 SGHKS, CDR2 YYEKEE (reference sequence). V dropped 0 bases and J dropped 1 base, with 13 bases sitting between them.

The table lists this clonotype with many counts. The V call is TRBV16, the J call TRBJ2-5; D may be TRBD2 (6 bases). Trimming removed 0 bases at V and 4 bases at J, with 12 bases between. The germline V gene has CDR1 KGHSY and CDR2 FQNENV. The CDR3 has 15 residues. CDR3: CASSQSRYSGETQYF. The CDR3 DNA reads as TGTGCCAGCAGCCAATCTCGCTATAGCGGAGAGACCCAGTACTTC.

This clonotype has only a few counts. The rearrangement joins TRBV10-3 to TRBJ2-7; 7 nucleotides line up with TRBD2. The CDR3 spans 14 residues. With 6 bases clipped from V and 3 bases from J, the junction kept 8 bases outside the gene matches. Germline V CDR1 and CDR2: ENHRY, SYGVKD. CDR3 residues: CAIRTGGPLYEQYF. For the CDR3, the DNA is TGTGCCATCAGGACGGGAGGCCCCCTCTACGAGCAGTACTTC.